The 6 T cell receptor beta chains below were found in one sample sequenced in a study of post-analysis software for immune sequencing data. Regarding the study as a whole: Patients carried roughly 5 TRBV segments more frequently than controls did, and TRBV5-6, TRBV5-1 and TRBV20-1 were among them.

Which antigens these TCRs recognize remains unknown. Built from TCR beta cDNA, the libraries had unique molecular identifiers in them. A single record per CDR3 protein comes from TCRdb applying MiXCR to the PCR reads. The sample contains around 500,000 distinct CDR3 sequences, around 36% of which appear only once. Sequences were obtained from blood. These receptors all stem from a girl between 2 and 17 years old with multiple sclerosis.

This CDR3 is CSAANTDTQYF. In nucleotides, the CDR3 is TGCAGTGCTGCGAACACAGATACGCAGTATTTT. V and J are TRBV20-1 and TRBJ2-3; the D is unclear. Germline V gene data show CDR1 as DFQATT and CDR2 as SNEGSKA (reference sequence). The ends were cut back, 5 bases at V and 2 bases at J, with 5 bases in the middle. CDR3 length: 11 amino acids.

The chain employs TRBV20-1 and TRBJ1-4; 9 bases are shared with TRBD1. This CDR3 contains 15 residues. Germline assignment: CDR1 DFQATT and CDR2 SNEGSKA (reference sequence). Germline trimming cut 0 bases from V and 12 bases from J; bases unmatched to any gene: 11. The CDR3 sequence is CSARDRGQGSDELFF. As DNA, the CDR3 is TGCAGTGCTAGAGATCGGGGACAGGGTTCCGACGAACTGTTTTTT.

This clonotype was counted only a few times. The chain recombines TRBV7-3 with TRBJ2-3; TRBD1 aligns across 9 bases. This CDR3 has 16 residues. With 4 bases clipped from V and 0 bases from J, the junction kept 5 bases outside the gene matches. Per germline, CDR1 SGHTA and CDR2 FQGTGA. The CDR3 sequence: CASSSGQGKSTDTQYF. DNA for the CDR3: TGTGCCAGCAGCTCGGGACAGGGAAAAAGCACAGATACGCAGTATTTT. Full variable domain (outside the CDR3, taken from reference TRBV7-3 and TRBJ2-3): GAGVSQTPSNKVTEKGKYVELRCDPISGHTALYWYRQSLGQGPEFLIYFQGTGAADDSGLPNDRFFAVRPEGSVSTLKIQRTERGDSAVYLCASSSGQGKSTDTQYFGPGTRLTVL.

The chain carries TRBV29-1 and TRBJ2-1; the match to TRBD1 covers 7 bases. V lost 6 bases, J lost 7 bases, and 3 bases stayed unmatched. CDR1 is SQVTM and CDR2 is ANQGSEA in the germline V gene. CDR3 length: 11 residues. The CDR3 nucleotides read TGCAGCGTAGAACAGGGGAATGAGCAGTTCTTC. Encoded protein: CSVEQGNEQFF.

This clonotype was counted once. One end of the junction varies from germline; a read error may be responsible. CDR3 nucleotides: TGCGCCGGCAGTGAAAGGGGGCTGACTGAAGCTTTCTTT. This codes for CAGSERGLTEAFF. The chain is built from TRBV25-1 and TRBJ1-1; TRBD1 matches 7 bases. Germline V CDR1 and CDR2: MGHDK, SYGVNS. The CDR3 sequence is 13 residues long.

This clonotype was recorded only once. The V call is TRBV5-5, the J call TRBJ1-4, with 7 bases fitting TRBD1. Germline V gives CDR1 SGHKS, CDR2 YYEKEE (reference sequence). Trimming took 4 bases from V and 3 from J; bases not matched to a gene: 15. The CDR3 has 18 residues. CDR3 bases: TGTGCCAGCAGCGTAGGAACGGGAACCGGGACAGCTAATGAAAAACTGTTTTTT. Residues: CASSVGTGTGTANEKLFF.